The clone carrying this T cell receptor beta chain has just one count. Antigen specificity is unknown. The sample originates from a study of shared clonotypes between healthy human individuals. Whole-study context: Researchers assigned three CD4 naive, three CD4 memory, two CD8 naive and one CD8 memory plate to each donor.

The CDR3 sequence is 14 residues long. V was cut by 6 bases and J by 7 bases, with 19 bases left in between. The germline V gene has CDR1 MDHEN and CDR2 SYDVKM. Clones were sequenced by immunoSEQ multiplex PCR, and TCRdb holds only the in-frame ones, with some missing. The sample lists fewer than 3 million clones, approximately 90% occurring once. Memory CD4+ cells were the fraction left after CD45RA+ naive selection. Study-level results: A generally larger estimated richness was seen in naive subsets than in memory subsets.

The sequencing input was naive CD4+ T cells from PBMCs. The subset denotes: CD45RA+ positively selected. This receptor was taken from a man younger than 35 in good health. Some clones in this sample may be carry-over from other donors' samples. This chain links TRBV28 with TRBJ2-7; the D gene is possibly TRBD2 (5 bases). The CDR3 nucleotides read TGTGCCAGCAGCACCGGGCCCCCGACGGGAGAGCAGTACTTC. Translated, it gives CASSTGPPTGEQYF. The variable domain in full, completed from reference TRBV28 and TRBJ2-7, reads DVKVTQSSRYLVKRTGEKVFLECVQDMDHENMFWYRQDPGLGLRLIYFSYDVKMKEKGDIPEGYSVSREKKERFSLILESASTNQTSMYLCASSTGPPTGEQYFGPGTRLTVT.